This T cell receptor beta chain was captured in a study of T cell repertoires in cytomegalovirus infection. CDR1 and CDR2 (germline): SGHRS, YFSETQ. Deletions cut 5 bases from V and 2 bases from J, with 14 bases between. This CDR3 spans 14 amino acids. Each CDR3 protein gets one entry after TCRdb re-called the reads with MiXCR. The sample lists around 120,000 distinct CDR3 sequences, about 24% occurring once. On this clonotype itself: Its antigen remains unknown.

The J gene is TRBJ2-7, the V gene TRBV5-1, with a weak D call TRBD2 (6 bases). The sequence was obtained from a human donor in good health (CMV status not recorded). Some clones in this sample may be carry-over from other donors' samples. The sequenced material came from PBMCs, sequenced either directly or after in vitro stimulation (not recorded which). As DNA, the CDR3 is TGCGCCAGCAGGGGGGGACTGGTGCCCTACGAGCAGTACTTC. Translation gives CASRGGLVPYEQYF.